The 29 T cell receptor beta chains reported below all come from one sample, sequenced in a study of molecular identifiers for immune sequencing clone quantification. TCRdb ran MiXCR on the PCR reads and lists one entry per CDR3 protein. The data hold several thousand distinct CDR3 sequences, with about 30% observed a single time. The material sequenced was naive CD8+ T cells from blood, with Jurkat cell RNA spiked in. As to subset: FACS-sorted CD8+CD4-CCR7+CD45RA+ naive T cells. These receptors came from a human donor in good health. Some libraries in this study had Jurkat cell RNA spiked in.

A note on this clonotype: One base away lies a much larger clone, so this may be a sequencing read error. This chain joins TRBV20-1 and TRBJ2-3; D is undetermined. Germline V gene data show CDR1 as DFQATT and CDR2 as SNEGSKA (reference sequence). There are 10 residues in the CDR3. DNA for the CDR3: TGCAGTGGTATCACAGATACGCTGTATTTT. This translates into CSGITDTLYF.

As regards this clonotype: Because it lacks the conserved phenylalanine or tryptophan at the end, this CDR3 is likely a read error. The chain employs TRBV14 and TRBJ1-2; D is undetermined. Between the trimmed V and J ends, which lost 8 bases and 4 bases, there was a span of 14 bases. Germline V gene data show CDR1 as SGHDN and CDR2 as FVKESK. The CDR3 is 13 residues long. The CDR3 here is CASQRGVGYGYTL. CDR3 DNA: TGTGCCAGCCAGCGTGGGGTCGGCTATGGCTACACCCTC.

As to this clonotype: A read error may explain this, as a much larger clone is one base away. Lacking the conserved final phenylalanine or tryptophan, this CDR3 likely reflects a read error. V gene TRBV28 combines with J gene TRBJ2-1, with D unclear. Germline CDR1 is MDHEN and CDR2 is SYDVKM. Trimming shortened V by 2 bases and J by 8 bases, and 10 bases separated the two germline ends. The CDR3 sequence is 13 residues long. In DNA, the CDR3 is TGTGCCAGCAGTTTACTTCCCAAGGATGAGCAGTTCTAC. Amino acid sequence: CASSLLPKDEQFY.

Details on this clonotype: One junction end does not reproduce the germline sequence, and a read error may be involved. The rearrangement links TRBV9 to TRBJ1-1; the D is unclear. The CDR3 contains 14 residues. Looked up from germline, CDR1 is SGDLS and CDR2 is YYNGEE. The CDR3 region is CASSVGQMNTGAFF. The CDR3 region has the DNA TGTGCCAGCAGCGTAGGCCAGATGAACACTGGAGCTTTCTTT.

The chain has TRBV27 and TRBJ2-3; no definite D call. V was pared by 5 bases and J by 4 bases, with 7 bases between. The CDR3 extends over 12 amino acids. Germline V gene lookup returns CDR1 MNHEY and CDR2 SMNVEV (reference sequence). Here the CDR3 DNA reads TGTGCCAGCAGTAACGGAGCAGATACGCAGTATTTT. Translating gives CASSNGADTQYF.

This clonotype has just a few counts. The V and J genes are TRBV28 and TRBJ2-5; D assignment may be TRBD1 or TRBD2 (5 bases each). The germline gives CDR1 MDHEN, CDR2 SYDVKM. V was clipped by 3 bases and J by 1 base, with 9 bases between them. The CDR3 is 14 amino acids. The CDR3 DNA reads as TGTGCCAGCAGTTTCTGGGGGACCCAAGAGACCCAGTACTTC. It encodes CASSFWGTQETQYF.

This clonotype has more than one count but fewer than ten. The rearrangement joins TRBV20-1 to TRBJ2-3, with 9 bases matching TRBD2. Germline V gene lookup returns CDR1 DFQATT and CDR2 SNEGSKA (reference sequence). J was trimmed by 3 bases and V by 6 bases; bases with no gene match: 19. This CDR3 has 18 residues. CDR3 DNA sequence: TGCAGTGCCAGCGGGCTAGCGGGAAATGGGGTAGTTACAGATACGCAGTATTTT. Its translation is CSASGLAGNGVVTDTQYF.

This clonotype turned up a few times. This chain links TRBV28 with TRBJ2-3; D gene uncertain. The CDR3 totals 13 residues. V lost 7 bases to trimming and J lost 0 bases, with 8 bases between them. CDR1 MDHEN and CDR2 SYDVKM come from the germline V gene. CDR3 DNA sequence: TGTGCCAGCATATCCCTCAGCACAGATACGCAGTATTTT. It is translated as CASISLSTDTQYF.

In this sample, this clonotype turned up a few times. The chain couples TRBV5-3 to TRBJ1-4; TRBD1 might be the D (5 bases). TRBV5-3 is assigned to the ORF class and has an uncertain function. The V end was cut by 8 bases, the J end by 8 bases, with 13 bases between. The CDR3 consists of 12 residues. CDR3 bases: TGTGCCAGCAGCCTGACAGAGGAAAAACTGTTTTTT. Translated, it gives CASSLTEEKLFF.

This clonotype is labeled medium-sized. This sequence joins TRBV6-5 and TRBJ2-3; D perhaps matches TRBD2 (6 bases). V lost 2 bases and J lost 2, with 14 bases in between. Germline V CDR1 and CDR2: MNHEY, SVGAGI. CDR3 size: 16 residues. CDR3 DNA: TGTGCCAGCAGTTACAGTGGCGGGGTCTACACAGATACGCAGTATTTT. Its protein product is CASSYSGGVYTDTQYF.

V is TRBV10-3 and J is TRBJ2-7, with unresolved D. CDR3 size: 13 residues. Per the germline V gene, CDR1 is ENHRY and CDR2 is SYGVKD. The germline V and J ends were trimmed by 6 bases and 3 bases, with 12 bases remaining between them. The CDR3 here is CAIRPVIDYEQYF. The DNA of the CDR3 is TGTGCCATCAGGCCGGTCATAGACTACGAGCAGTACTTC.

A note on this clonotype: No conserved phenylalanine or tryptophan is present at the end of the CDR3, so a read error is the likely explanation. The DNA is left out, because the CDR3 cannot be placed on it with certainty; the CDR3 is given as TCRdb lists it. This chain connects TRBV4-3 to TRBJ2-3; the D segment call TRBD1 is taken from the table without a DNA check. In germline, CDR1 is LGHNA, CDR2 YSLEER. Both ends counted, the CDR3 spans 15 residues. The CDR3 loop is CASSPVFRGTDTQNI.

This clonotype is medium-sized (0.01 to 0.1%). In DNA, the CDR3 is TGTGCCAGCAGACCTTCCACAGGGATTGAGACCCAGTACTTC. It specifies CASRPSTGIETQYF. The rearrangement links TRBV28 to TRBJ2-5; a possible D gene is TRBD1 (6 bases). Looked up from germline, CDR1 is MDHEN and CDR2 is SYDVKM. The CDR3 sequence is 14 residues long. V was pared by 6 bases and J by 5 bases, with 16 bases between.

This clonotype was found once. CDR3 residues: CASSQDRTGWTQYF. The DNA for the CDR3 is TGCGCCAGCAGCCAAGATCGTACAGGGTGGACCCAGTACTTC. The chain has TRBV4-1 and TRBJ2-5, with a tentative D call TRBD1 (6 bases). Trimming stripped 0 bases from V and 7 bases from J, with 12 bases between. The CDR3 is 14 amino acids. Germline V gene sequence: CDR1 MGHRA, CDR2 YSYEKL.

The chain employs TRBV24-1 and TRBJ2-2; possible D gene TRBD2, 5 bases. Deletions cut 1 base from V and 3 bases from J, with 14 bases between. Germline V gene sequence: CDR1 KGHDR, CDR2 SFDVKD. The CDR3 totals 17 residues. The CDR3 is CATSDFFSGRHTGELFF. CDR3 coding DNA: TGTGCCACCAGTGATTTTTTCAGCGGCAGGCACACCGGGGAGCTGTTTTTT.

The chain combines TRBV11-3 with TRBJ2-3; D unresolved. The CDR3 runs to 15 residues. V was cut by 3 bases and J by 3 bases, with 13 bases left in between. CDR1 is SGHNT and CDR2 is YENEEA in the germline V gene. Written as DNA, the CDR3 is TGTGCCAGCAGCTTGGGCTCCCGGAGAACAGATACGCAGTATTTT. Translation gives CASSLGSRRTDTQYF. The full variable domain, completed using reference TRBV11-3 and TRBJ2-3, is EAGVVQSPRYKIIEKKQPVAFWCNPISGHNTLYWYLQNLGQGPELLIRYENEEAVDDSQLPKDRFSAERLKGVDSTLKIQPAELGDSAVYLCASSLGSRRTDTQYFGPGTRLTVL.

This clonotype was seen more than once but under ten times. CDR3 nucleotides: TGTGCCAGCAGCCTCCCAACGGGGGCCGGCACCGGGGAGCTGTTTTTT. Protein: CASSLPTGAGTGELFF. The gene calls are TRBV5-6 and TRBJ2-2; either TRBD1 or TRBD2 may supply D (6 bases each). Germline assignment: CDR1 SGHDT and CDR2 YYEEEE. The length of the CDR3 is 16 residues. The V end lost 4 bases, the J end lost 4 bases, and 17 bases lay between the germline ends.

V usage is TRBV6-2 or TRBV6-3 and J usage is TRBJ1-4; D is unclear. V was trimmed by 6 bases and J by 8 bases, leaving 25 bases between them. CDR1 is MNHEY, CDR2 SVGEGT, per germline. This CDR3 region has 17 residues. CDR3 residues: CASSHLPRWTTREKLFF. The CDR3, as DNA: TGTGCCAGCAGCCACTTACCCAGGTGGACCACTCGCGAAAAACTGTTTTTT.

V and J are TRBV7-6 and TRBJ2-7; 7 nucleotides align to TRBD2. Germline CDR1 and CDR2: SGHVS and FNYEAQ. With 1 base clipped from V and 2 bases from J, the junction kept 8 bases outside the gene matches. This CDR3 is 16 amino acids long. The CDR3 nucleotides read TGTGCCAGCAGCTTAGATCGGGCTAGCGGCACCTACGAGCAGTACTTC. This codes for CASSLDRASGTYEQYF.

The V and J genes are TRBV7-6 and TRBJ2-1, with D hard to call. V lost 4 bases and J lost 10, with 8 bases in between. CDR3 length: 11 amino acids. The germline gives CDR1 SGHVS, CDR2 FNYEAQ. CDR3 amino acids: CASSSLGEQFF. DNA of the CDR3: TGTGCCAGCAGCTCACTCGGGGAGCAGTTCTTC.

By sample fraction, this clonotype is medium-sized (0.01 to 0.1%). V is TRBV28 and J is TRBJ2-7, with TRBD1 matching 7 bases. CDR1 and CDR2 from the germline V gene are MDHEN and SYDVKM. CDR3 length: 14 residues. J was trimmed by 3 bases and V by 6 bases; bases with no gene match: 8. The CDR3 DNA is TGTGCCAGCAGCTATACCGGGACAGACTACGAGCAGTACTTC. This sequence encodes CASSYTGTDYEQYF. Looking up the rest from reference TRBV28 and TRBJ2-7 gives the full variable domain: DVKVTQSSRYLVKRTGEKVFLECVQDMDHENMFWYRQDPGLGLRLIYFSYDVKMKEKGDIPEGYSVSREKKERFSLILESASTNQTSMYLCASSYTGTDYEQYFGPGTRLTVT.

With regard to this clonotype: A read error may explain this, as a much larger clone is one base away. CDR3 sequence: CASSLALGGNQPQQF. DNA for the CDR3: TGTGCCAGCAGCTTAGCGCTCGGGGGCAATCAGCCCCAGCAATTT. This chain uses TRBV7-8 with TRBJ1-5; D perhaps matches TRBD1 (6 bases). Germline assignment: CDR1 SGHVS and CDR2 FQNEAQ. CDR3 length equals 15 residues.

The chain couples TRBV20-1 to TRBJ2-7; 10 positions agree with TRBD2. The CDR3 is 13 amino acids. V lost 1 base, J lost 5 bases, and 2 bases stayed unmatched. Germline assignment: CDR1 DFQATT and CDR2 SNEGSKA (reference sequence). CDR3 sequence: CSARASGSHEQYF. The DNA of the CDR3 is TGCAGTGCTAGAGCTAGCGGGAGCCACGAGCAGTACTTC.

The chain uses TRBV27 and TRBJ2-7; 8 bases are a match to TRBD1. The length of the CDR3 is 13 residues. With V trimmed by 4 bases and J by 1 base, 0 bases remained unmatched. CDR1 is MNHEY and CDR2 is SMNVEV in the germline V gene (reference sequence). The CDR3 loop reads CASSYRGSYEQYF. CDR3 sequence (DNA): TGTGCCAGCAGTTACAGGGGGTCCTACGAGCAGTACTTC.

This clonotype was detected a few times. The chain employs TRBV19 and TRBJ2-7; 8 nucleotides match TRBD1. The CDR3 is 13 amino acids. Germline assignment: CDR1 LNHDA and CDR2 SQIVND (reference sequence). V was clipped by 5 bases and J by 3 bases; unmatched bases: 3. This chain's CDR3 is CASSPTGDYEQYF. CDR3 coding DNA: TGTGCCAGTAGTCCGACAGGGGACTACGAGCAGTACTTC.

A few counts support this clonotype. This chain links TRBV4-1 with TRBJ2-2, with TRBD2 as a possible D gene (6 bases). Trimming left V 3 bases short and J 4 bases short, with 12 bases between. The CDR3 length is 15 residues. In germline, CDR1 is MGHRA, CDR2 YSYEKL. The CDR3 DNA follows: TGCGCCAGCAGCCACACAATGGGGGGCACCGGGGAGCTGTTTTTT. Amino acid sequence: CASSHTMGGTGELFF.

Sample share makes this clonotype medium-sized. The chain joins TRBV20-1 to TRBJ2-7, with a weak D call TRBD1 (7 bases). This CDR3 is 11 amino acids long. The germline V gene has CDR1 DFQATT and CDR2 SNEGSKA (reference sequence). V lost 4 bases to trimming and J lost 7 bases, with 11 bases between them. The CDR3, as DNA: TGCAGTGCTACCCCAGGGGGGGAGCAGTACTTC. Residues: CSATPGGEQYF.

This clonotype was recorded a few times. The gene calls are TRBV27 and TRBJ2-7; no firm D call. V dropped 6 bases and J dropped 0 bases, with 9 bases sitting between them. The CDR3 loop spans 13 amino acids. The germline V gene has CDR1 MNHEY and CDR2 SMNVEV (reference sequence). The chain's CDR3 is CASSPPSSYEQYF. CDR3 bases: TGTGCCAGCAGCCCCCCGAGCTCCTACGAGCAGTACTTC.

This clonotype has more than one count but fewer than ten. This chain links TRBV19 with TRBJ1-1; D is undetermined. Trimming cost V 3 bases and J 5 bases, with 13 bases left between them. This CDR3 spans 14 amino acids. Germline V gene sequence: CDR1 LNHDA, CDR2 SQIVND (reference sequence). DNA of the CDR3: TGTGCCAGTAGTATTGGAGGGTCCAGAACTGAAGCTTTCTTT. Protein product: CASSIGGSRTEAFF.